Listed below are T cell receptor beta chains from one sample, sequenced in a study of blood T cell repertoires in COVID-19. Generated by immunoSEQ multiplex PCR, the TCRdb table keeps only in-frame clones and is missing some. The sample shows about 94,000 clones, roughly 86% of them seen only once. Sequencing was carried out using peripheral blood. These receptors came from a human donor with acute or convalescent COVID-19. The donor label of this sample is uncertain. Each CDR3 is given with its conserved first and last residue. Fields, in order: V gene, J gene, clone size, D gene, CDR3 protein, CDR3 DNA. A D gene is named only where the DNA matches it firmly. Clone size is given for some rows only: seen once, a few or many times, or a class if the clone is expanded.

V: TRBV24-1
J: TRBJ2-7
size: NA
D: TRBD1
CDR3: CATSEKPGQGKHEQYF
DNA: TGTGCCACCAGTGAGAAACCGGGACAGGGGAAGCACGAGCAGTACTTC

V: TRBV28
J: TRBJ1-4
size: NA
D: TRBD1
CDR3: CASSLLGQGLSTNEKLFF
DNA: TGTGCCAGCAGTTTATTGGGACAGGGTCTTTCAACTAATGAAAAACTGTTTTTT

V: TRBV30
J: TRBJ1-2
size: NA
D: TRBD1
CDR3: CAWNRDRGDGYTF
DNA: TGTGCCTGGAACCGGGACAGGGGAGACGGCTACACCTTC

V: TRBV3-1/TRBV3-2
J: TRBJ1-2
size: NA
D: NA
CDR3: CASSFSPGEPGYTF
DNA: TGTGCCAGCAGTTTTTCTCCAGGGGAACCGGGCTACACCTTC

V: TRBV4-1
J: TRBJ1-5
size: NA
D: NA
CDR3: CASSQGFADQPQHF
DNA: TGCGCCAGCAGCCAAGGGTTCGCGGATCAGCCCCAGCATTTT

V: TRBV6-5
J: TRBJ1-2
size: NA
D: NA
CDR3: CASRRDGTNYGYTF
DNA: TGTGCCAGCAGGCGGGACGGAACTAACTATGGCTACACCTTC

V: TRBV5-1
J: TRBJ2-5
size: NA
D: TRBD2
CDR3: CASSLGTSGETQYF
DNA: TGCGCCAGCAGCTTAGGGACTAGCGGGGAGACCCAGTACTTC

V: TRBV6-2/TRBV6-3
J: TRBJ2-2
size: NA
D: TRBD2
CDR3: CASSYWAGVGTGELFF
DNA: TGTGCCAGCAGTTACTGGGCGGGGGTCGGTACCGGGGAGCTGTTTTTT

V: TRBV6-6
J: TRBJ1-1
size: NA
D: TRBD1
CDR3: CASSGQGTDTEAFF
DNA: TGTGCCAGCAGCGGACAGGGCACCGACACTGAAGCTTTCTTT

V: TRBV28
J: TRBJ2-5
size: NA
D: NA
CDR3: CASSLKFRGRETQYF
DNA: TGTGCCAGCAGTTTGAAGTTTAGGGGCCGAGAGACCCAGTACTTC

V: TRBV10-2
J: TRBJ1-2
size: NA
D: TRBD1
CDR3: CASSEGGQGARGGYTF
DNA: TGCGCCAGCAGTGAGGGGGGACAGGGGGCGCGGGGTGGCTACACCTTC

V: TRBV2
J: TRBJ1-5
size: many
D: NA
CDR3: CASSPNRDDQPQHF
DNA: TGTGCCAGCAGCCCCAACAGGGACGATCAGCCCCAGCATTTT

V: TRBV3-1/TRBV3-2
J: TRBJ1-2
size: once
D: NA
CDR3: CASSQEQGKYGYTF
DNA: TGTGCCAGCAGCCAAGAGCAGGGGAAGTATGGCTACACCTTC

V: TRBV11-2
J: TRBJ2-7
size: NA
D: TRBD1
CDR3: CASIGTGVYEQYF
DNA: TGTGCCAGCATCGGGACAGGGGTCTACGAGCAGTACTTC

V: TRBV7-3
J: TRBJ2-1
size: NA
D: TRBD2
CDR3: CASSLIAGGYNEQFF
DNA: TGTGCCAGCAGCTTAATAGCGGGGGGTTACAATGAGCAGTTCTTC

V: TRBV4-2
J: TRBJ1-2
size: once
D: TRBD1
CDR3: CASSQDTRQGGYGYTF
DNA: TGTGCCAGCAGCCAAGATACGAGACAGGGCGGCTATGGCTACACCTTC

V: TRBV9
J: TRBJ1-6
size: NA
D: NA
CDR3: CASSVVQESGSPLHF
DNA: TGTGCCAGCAGCGTAGTTCAGGAGAGCGGTTCACCCCTCCACTTT

V: TRBV24-1
J: TRBJ2-5
size: NA
D: TRBD2
CDR3: CATRSTSGGSAQYF
DNA: TGTGCCACCCGATCGACTAGCGGGGGGTCGGCCCAGTACTTC

V: TRBV6-5
J: TRBJ2-5
size: few
D: TRBD1
CDR3: CASSHRQGQETQYF
DNA: TGTGCCAGCAGCCATAGACAGGGCCAAGAGACCCAGTACTTC

V: TRBV20-1
J: TRBJ2-1
size: NA
D: NA
CDR3: CSAGGHEQFF
DNA: TGCAGTGCTGGGGGCCATGAGCAGTTCTTC

V: TRBV28
J: TRBJ1-1
size: NA
D: TRBD1
CDR3: CASSLSSASGQSFF
DNA: TGTGCCAGCAGTTTATCGTCGGCGTCGGGACAGTCTTTCTTT

V: TRBV27
J: TRBJ2-7
size: NA
D: NA
CDR3: CASSLGRVGEQYF
DNA: TGTGCCAGCAGTTTAGGCAGGGTTGGGGAGCAGTACTTC

V: TRBV10-3
J: TRBJ2-1
size: NA
D: NA
CDR3: CAISESPDIASIYNEQFF
DNA: TGTGCCATCAGTGAGTCCCCCGACATTGCTTCGATTTACAATGAGCAGTTCTTC

V: TRBV29-1
J: TRBJ1-1
size: NA
D: NA
CDR3: CSVSSGNTEAFF
DNA: TGCAGCGTTAGCTCAGGGAACACTGAAGCTTTCTTT

V: TRBV10-1
J: TRBJ1-1
size: NA
D: NA
CDR3: CASSVGGNTEAFF
DNA: TGCGCCAGCAGTGTAGGAGGGAACACTGAAGCTTTCTTT

V: TRBV4-3
J: TRBJ2-7
size: NA
D: TRBD2
CDR3: CASSQGLAIHEQYF
DNA: TGCGCCAGCAGCCAGGGACTAGCGATTCACGAGCAGTACTTC

V: TRBV13
J: TRBJ1-2
size: NA
D: TRBD1
CDR3: CASSLGGQGHGYTF
DNA: TGTGCCAGCAGCTTAGGCGGACAGGGCCATGGCTACACCTTC

V: TRBV19
J: TRBJ2-1
size: few
D: NA
CDR3: CASSGTSNEQFF
DNA: TGTGCCAGTAGTGGGACATCCAATGAGCAGTTCTTC

V: TRBV11-2
J: TRBJ2-7
size: NA
D: NA
CDR3: CASRRQEGAYEQYF
DNA: TGTGCCAGCAGGCGACAGGAAGGAGCCTACGAGCAGTACTTC

V: TRBV2
J: TRBJ1-2
size: NA
D: NA
CDR3: CASSEFRDGDFYGYTF
DNA: TGTGCCAGCAGTGAATTTAGGGACGGGGACTTCTATGGCTACACCTTC

V: TRBV5-6
J: TRBJ2-2
size: NA
D: TRBD2
CDR3: CASSWGLAGAATGELFF
DNA: TGTGCCAGCAGCTGGGGCCTAGCGGGGGCAGCCACCGGGGAGCTGTTTTTT